A single sample is the source of the 25 T cell receptor beta chains below, sequenced in a study of T-cell memory formation after mild COVID-19. One entry per CDR3 protein results from TCRdb running MiXCR on the 5' RACE reads. The data show more than 85,000 distinct CDR3 sequences, over 8.5% seen once. The sequenced sample consisted of PBMCs or a T cell subset sorted from them (not recorded which). Source of these receptors: a young man who had mild COVID-19 (a few samples of this study predate the infection). Cell type and time point are not known.

The chain couples TRBV7-3 to TRBJ1-4; D unclear. Trimming cost V 1 base and J 1 base, with 7 bases left between them. The CDR3 length is 15 residues. Per the germline V gene, CDR1 is SGHTA and CDR2 is FQGTGA. CDR3: CASSLRGGTNEKLFF. In DNA form, the CDR3 reads TGTGCCAGCAGCTTAAGGGGAGGAACTAATGAAAAACTGTTTTTT.

This clonotype was observed a few times. The chain links TRBV29-1 to TRBJ2-7, with D possibly matching TRBD1 (6 bases). Germline V gives CDR1 SQVTM, CDR2 ANQGSEA. The CDR3 extends over 14 amino acids. V lost 5 bases and J lost 2, with 16 bases in between. CDR3 in amino acids: CSVLTGTPTYEQYF. The CDR3 nucleotides are TGCAGCGTTCTGACCGGGACACCAACCTACGAGCAGTACTTC.

The V call is TRBV5-6, the J call TRBJ1-2, with D possibly matching TRBD1 (5 bases). The V and J ends lost 0 bases and 4 bases respectively, with 16 bases between them. This CDR3 spans 16 amino acids. Germline lookup yields CDR1 SGHDT and CDR2 YYEEEE. The CDR3 DNA is TGTGCCAGCAGCTTGGAGGACACTAGTCTCATCTATGGCTACACCTTC. It encodes CASSLEDTSLIYGYTF. Variable domain in full (rest from reference TRBV5-6 and TRBJ1-2): DAGVTQSPTHLIKTRGQQVTLRCSPKSGHDTVSWYQQALGQGPQFIFQYYEEEERQRGNFPDRFSGHQFPNYSSELNVNALLLGDSALYLCASSLEDTSLIYGYTFGSGTRLTVV.

This clonotype was detected only a few times. V and J are TRBV4-1 and TRBJ1-3; D might be TRBD1 (5 bases). This CDR3 has 16 residues. Trimming removed 0 bases at V and 2 bases at J, with 11 bases between. The germline CDR1 and CDR2 sequences are MGHRA and YSYEKL. CDR3 amino acids: CASSQETGVAGNTIYF. For the CDR3, the DNA is TGCGCCAGCAGCCAAGAAACGGGGGTCGCTGGAAACACCATATATTTT.

V and J are TRBV3-1 and TRBJ1-5, with D uncertain. Germline loops: CDR1 LGHDT, CDR2 YNNKEL (reference sequence). Trimming left V 1 base short and J 5 bases short, with 6 bases between. The CDR3 consists of 13 residues. CDR3 DNA: TGTGCCAGCAGCCAAGTTGGCGATCAGCCCCAGCATTTT. This gives the protein CASSQVGDQPQHF.

CDR3 region: CASQGTGELFF. As DNA, the CDR3 is TGTGCCAGCCAGGGGACCGGGGAGCTGTTTTTT. The V gene is TRBV9, the J gene TRBJ2-2, with a possible D match to TRBD1 (6 bases). The V gene lost 7 bases and the J gene lost 5 bases, with 6 bases spanning the gap. The CDR3 is 11 residues long. Looked up from germline, CDR1 is SGDLS and CDR2 is YYNGEE. Using reference TRBV9 and TRBJ2-2 for the parts outside the CDR3, the full variable domain is DSGVTQTPKHLITATGQRVTLRCSPRSGDLSVYWYQQSLDQGLQFLIQYYNGEERAKGNILERFSAQQFPDLHSELNLSSLELGDSALYFCASQGTGELFFGEGSRLTVL.

The V call is TRBV6-2 or TRBV6-3, the J call TRBJ2-7; 8 bases agree with TRBD2. Germline-derived CDR1 and CDR2 are MNHEY and SVGEGT. The CDR3 is 13 residues long. J was trimmed by 6 bases and V by 5 bases; bases with no gene match: 6. CDR3: CASSATSAGEQYV. CDR3 nucleotide sequence: TGTGCCAGCAGTGCGACTAGCGCCGGCGAGCAGTACGTC.

The table lists this clonotype with many counts. The V and J genes are TRBV10-3 and TRBJ2-3; TRBD2 is a possible D gene (6 bases). V lost 0 bases and J lost 5, with 9 bases in between. Germline CDR1 and CDR2: ENHRY and SYGVKD. There are 14 residues in the CDR3. CDR3 region: CAISESRELDTQYF. CDR3 nucleotides: TGTGCCATCAGTGAGTCCCGGGAGTTAGATACGCAGTATTTT.

This clonotype showed up many times. The chain links TRBV6-2 or TRBV6-3 to TRBJ2-2, with TRBD1 as a possible D gene (6 bases). From germline, CDR1 is MNHEY and CDR2 SVGEGT. The length of the CDR3 is 15 residues. Trimming left V 5 bases short and J 5 bases short, with 15 bases between. The CDR3 spells CASSRRPGVTGELFF. For the CDR3, the DNA is TGTGCCAGCAGTCGCCGACCAGGGGTTACCGGGGAGCTGTTTTTT.

This clonotype was observed many times. V gene TRBV7-9 combines with J gene TRBJ2-7; 8 bases match TRBD1. Unmatched junction bases numbered 9, after V lost 6 bases and J lost 5 bases. CDR3 length: 14 amino acids. Germline CDR1 is SEHNR and CDR2 is FQNEAQ (reference sequence). In DNA form, the CDR3 reads TGTGCCAGCAGGGGTACAGGGGGTAGGGACGAGCAGTACTTC. It yields the protein CASRGTGGRDEQYF.

This clonotype has a handful of counts. This sequence joins TRBV6-2 or TRBV6-3 and TRBJ2-7; maybe TRBD1 (6 bases). The CDR3 totals 13 residues. Trimming cost V 10 bases and J 2 bases, with 15 bases left between them. The germline gives CDR1 MNHEY, CDR2 SVGEGT. CDR3 protein: CATSGHDTYEQYF. The DNA for the CDR3 is TGTGCCACCTCGGGACACGATACCTACGAGCAGTACTTC.

This clonotype was seen a handful of times. The chain has TRBV10-3 and TRBJ2-7, with TRBD1 matching over 8 bases. After removal of 4 bases from V and 3 bases from J, the junction contained 8 bases not matched to a gene. The CDR3 runs to 15 residues. CDR1 and CDR2 from the germline V gene are ENHRY and SYGVKD. As DNA, the CDR3 is TGTGCCATCAGTGCCCCAGGGGGCTCGGGCTACGAGCAGTACTTC. This translates into CAISAPGGSGYEQYF.

The rearrangement joins TRBV5-1 to TRBJ2-6, with a possible D match to TRBD1 (6 bases). The CDR3 is 15 amino acids. V dropped 4 bases and J dropped 3 bases, with 11 bases sitting between them. CDR1 SGHRS and CDR2 YFSETQ come from the germline V gene. In DNA, the CDR3 is TGCGCCAGCAGCACCGGACAGCGTGGGGCCAACGTCCTGACTTTC. Encoded protein: CASSTGQRGANVLTF. Full variable domain (outside the CDR3, taken from reference TRBV5-1 and TRBJ2-6): KAGVTQTPRYLIKTRGQQVTLSCSPISGHRSVSWYQQTPGQGLQFLFEYFSETQRNKGNFPGRFSGRQFSNSRSEMNVSTLELGDSALYLCASSTGQRGANVLTFGAGSRLTVL.

This clonotype was counted a few times. The V call is TRBV4-1, the J call TRBJ1-1, with D possibly being TRBD1 (6 bases). CDR1 is MGHRA and CDR2 is YSYEKL in the germline V gene. This CDR3 spans 15 amino acids. V was shortened by 3 bases and J by 1 base, with 12 bases between the two germline ends. The CDR3 sequence: CASSHTKDRNTEAFF. CDR3 sequence (DNA): TGCGCCAGCAGCCACACAAAGGACAGGAACACTGAAGCTTTCTTT.

In this sample, this clonotype turned up many times. The CDR3 DNA follows: TGTGCCAGCAGCCAAGGCCCAGCGGGGGCGCTAGCCAAAAACATTCAGTACTTC. This gives the protein CASSQGPAGALAKNIQYF. The chain links TRBV4-2 to TRBJ2-4, with 8 bases fitting TRBD2. The V gene end was trimmed by 1 base and the J gene end by 0 bases; junction bases not matched to a gene: 8. CDR3 length equals 18 residues. Germline assignment: CDR1 LGHNA and CDR2 YNFKEQ.

A few counts support this clonotype. The chain recombines TRBV12-3 or TRBV12-4 with TRBJ2-3; 7 bases align to TRBD2. Unmatched junction bases numbered 9, after V lost 5 bases and J lost 4 bases. The CDR3 extends over 15 amino acids. In nucleotides, the CDR3 is TGTGCCAGCAGTCCCGGGCTAGCGGCTGCAGATACGCAGTATTTT. This translates into CASSPGLAAADTQYF.

In this sample, this clonotype turned up many times. The genes are TRBV6-2 or TRBV6-3 and TRBJ1-5; D unclear. This CDR3 is built from 15 residues. Germline V lookup: CDR1 MNHEY, CDR2 SVGEGT. Trimming stripped 0 bases from V and 1 base from J, with 7 bases between. The CDR3 sequence: CASSYSLYSNQPQHF. In DNA form, the CDR3 reads TGTGCCAGCAGTTACTCGCTCTACAGCAATCAGCCCCAGCATTTT.

The V call is TRBV28, the J call TRBJ2-7; D is ambiguous. V was shortened by 3 bases and J by 6 bases, with 9 bases between the two germline ends. The CDR3 covers 12 residues. In germline, CDR1 is MDHEN, CDR2 SYDVKM. The CDR3 region has the DNA TGTGCCAGCAGTTTCCAGGCCGGCGAGCAGTACGTC. This sequence encodes CASSFQAGEQYV.

The genes are TRBV7-9 and TRBJ2-7, with 7 bases fitting TRBD2. Germline CDR1 is SEHNR and CDR2 is FQNEAQ (reference sequence). The CDR3 extends over 13 amino acids. Germline trimming cut 4 bases from V and 1 base from J; bases unmatched to any gene: 1. The CDR3 bases are TGTGCCAGCAGCTCGGGGGGTTCCTACGAGCAGTACGTC. Translating it yields CASSSGGSYEQYV.

This chain links TRBV20-1 with TRBJ1-5; D is ambiguous. In germline, CDR1 is DFQATT, CDR2 SNEGSKA (reference sequence). CDR3 size: 15 residues. Trimming left V 0 bases short and J 0 bases short, with 9 bases between. CDR3 in amino acids: CSARDMYSSNQPQHF. The CDR3, as DNA: TGCAGTGCTAGAGATATGTACAGTAGCAATCAGCCCCAGCATTTT.

This clonotype was seen a few times. The V and J genes are TRBV3-1 and TRBJ2-7, with 8 bases that match TRBD1. This CDR3 is built from 15 residues. The ends lost 4 bases at V and 0 bases at J; junction bases unmatched: 5. Germline values: CDR1 LGHDT, CDR2 YNNKEL (reference sequence). The chain's CDR3 is CASSLRDRTSYEQYF. CDR3 sequence (DNA): TGTGCCAGCAGCCTCCGGGACAGGACCTCCTACGAGCAGTACTTC.

This clonotype was observed a handful of times. The V and J genes are TRBV7-9 and TRBJ2-7, with D possibly TRBD1 on 5 matching bases. From germline, CDR1 is SEHNR and CDR2 FQNEAQ (reference sequence). Trimming took off 0 bases at V and 2 bases at J, with 11 bases between the two ends. This CDR3 is built from 15 residues. The CDR3 reads CASSLAGSQAYEQYF. The CDR3 DNA reads TGTGCCAGCAGCTTAGCGGGTTCACAGGCCTACGAGCAGTACTTC.

CDR3 sequence reads: CASSPGPNQSSGANVLTF. The CDR3 DNA is TGTGCCAGCAGTCCTGGTCCCAATCAAAGCTCTGGGGCCAACGTCCTGACTTTC. The genes are TRBV6-2 or TRBV6-3 and TRBJ2-6; no firm D call. The CDR3 loop spans 18 amino acids. The germline gives CDR1 MNHEY, CDR2 SVGEGT. Trimming left V 5 bases short and J 0 bases short, with 17 bases between.

CDR3 in DNA: TGTGCCAGCAGCTTACCCGGGTCTGAAAAACTGTTTTTT. Translating it yields CASSLPGSEKLFF. The chain is built from TRBV7-9 and TRBJ1-4; D gene unclear. This CDR3 has 13 residues. In germline, CDR1 is SEHNR, CDR2 FQNEAQ (reference sequence). The V end lost 2 bases, the J end lost 7 bases, and 8 bases lay between the germline ends.

This clonotype was detected a few times. This chain uses TRBV4-3 with TRBJ2-1; D might be TRBD1 (5 bases). The ends were cut back, 5 bases at V and 3 bases at J, with 11 bases in the middle. Germline values: CDR1 LGHNA, CDR2 YSLEER. This CDR3 comprises 14 residues. The CDR3 sequence: CASSAKGDYNEQFF. The CDR3 DNA follows: TGCGCCAGCAGCGCAAAAGGGGACTACAATGAGCAGTTCTTC.